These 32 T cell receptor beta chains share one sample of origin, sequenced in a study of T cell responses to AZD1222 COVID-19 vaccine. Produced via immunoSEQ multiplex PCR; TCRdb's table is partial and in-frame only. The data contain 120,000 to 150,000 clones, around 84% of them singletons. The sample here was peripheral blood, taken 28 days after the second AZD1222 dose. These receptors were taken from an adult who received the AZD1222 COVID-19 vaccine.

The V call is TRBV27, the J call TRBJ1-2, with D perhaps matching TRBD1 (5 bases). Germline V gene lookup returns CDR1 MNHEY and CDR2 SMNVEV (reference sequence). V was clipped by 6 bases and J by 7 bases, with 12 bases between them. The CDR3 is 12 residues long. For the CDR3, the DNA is TGTGCCAGCAGGGACACCCCGTTTGGCTACACCTTC. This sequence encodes CASRDTPFGYTF.

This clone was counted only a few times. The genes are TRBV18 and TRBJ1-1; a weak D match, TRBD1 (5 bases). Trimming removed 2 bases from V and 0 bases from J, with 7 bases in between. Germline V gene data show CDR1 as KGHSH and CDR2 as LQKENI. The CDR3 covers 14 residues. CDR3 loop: CASSPMGVNTEAFF. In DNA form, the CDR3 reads TGTGCCAGCTCACCAATGGGGGTGAACACTGAAGCTTTCTTT.

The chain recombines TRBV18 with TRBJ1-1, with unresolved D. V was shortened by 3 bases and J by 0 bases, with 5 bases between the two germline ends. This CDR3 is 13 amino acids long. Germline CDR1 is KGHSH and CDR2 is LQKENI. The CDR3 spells CASSPQLNTEAFF. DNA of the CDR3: TGTGCCAGCTCACCGCAGTTGAACACTGAAGCTTTCTTT.

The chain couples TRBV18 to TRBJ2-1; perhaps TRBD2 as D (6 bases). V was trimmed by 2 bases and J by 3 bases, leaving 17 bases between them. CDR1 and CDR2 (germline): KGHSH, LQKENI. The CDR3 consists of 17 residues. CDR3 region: CASSPSPWGESYNEQFF. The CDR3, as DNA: TGTGCCAGCTCACCAAGCCCCTGGGGGGAAAGCTACAATGAGCAGTTCTTC.

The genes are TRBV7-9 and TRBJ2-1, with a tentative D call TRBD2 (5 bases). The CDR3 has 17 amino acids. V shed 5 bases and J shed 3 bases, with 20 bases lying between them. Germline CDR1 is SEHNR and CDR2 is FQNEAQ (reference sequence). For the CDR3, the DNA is TGTGCCAGCAGCCCCGAAATGAGCGGAATCCTCTACAATGAGCAGTTCTTC. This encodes CASSPEMSGILYNEQFF.

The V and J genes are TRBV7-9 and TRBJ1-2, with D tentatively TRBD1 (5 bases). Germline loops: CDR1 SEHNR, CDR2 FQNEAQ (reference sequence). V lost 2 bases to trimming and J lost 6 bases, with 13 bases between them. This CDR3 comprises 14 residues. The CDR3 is CASSLYSGSDGYTF. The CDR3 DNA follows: TGTGCCAGCAGCTTATATTCAGGGTCGGATGGCTACACCTTC.

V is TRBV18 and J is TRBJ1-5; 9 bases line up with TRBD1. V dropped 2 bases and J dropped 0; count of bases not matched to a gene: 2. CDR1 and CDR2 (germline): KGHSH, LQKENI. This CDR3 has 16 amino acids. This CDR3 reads CASSPGTGNSNQPQHF. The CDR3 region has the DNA TGTGCCAGCTCACCAGGGACAGGGAATAGCAATCAGCCCCAGCATTTT.

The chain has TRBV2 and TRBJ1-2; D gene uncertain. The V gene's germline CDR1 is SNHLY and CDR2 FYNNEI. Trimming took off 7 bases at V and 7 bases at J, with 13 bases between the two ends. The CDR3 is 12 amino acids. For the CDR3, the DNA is TGTGCCAGCATGGAGGTGGAGGGTGGCTACACCTTC. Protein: CASMEVEGGYTF. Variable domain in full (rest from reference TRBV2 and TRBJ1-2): EPEVTQTPSHQVTQMGQEVILRCVPISNHLYFYWYRQILGQKVEFLVSFYNNEISEKSEIFDDQFSVERPDGSNFTLKIRSTKLEDSAMYFCASMEVEGGYTFGSGTRLTVV.

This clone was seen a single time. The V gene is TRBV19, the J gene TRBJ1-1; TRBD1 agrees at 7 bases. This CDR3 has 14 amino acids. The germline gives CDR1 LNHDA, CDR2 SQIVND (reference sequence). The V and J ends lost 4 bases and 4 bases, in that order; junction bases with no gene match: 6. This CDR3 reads CASSNRDSGTEAFF. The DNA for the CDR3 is TGTGCCAGTAGTAACCGGGACAGCGGCACTGAAGCTTTCTTT.

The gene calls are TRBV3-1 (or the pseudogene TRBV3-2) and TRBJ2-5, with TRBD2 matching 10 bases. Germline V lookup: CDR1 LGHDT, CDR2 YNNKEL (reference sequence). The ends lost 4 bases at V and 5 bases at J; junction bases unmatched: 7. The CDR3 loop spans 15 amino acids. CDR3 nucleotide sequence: TGTGCCAGCAGCCCGCCGGGACTAGCGCGTGAGACCCAGTACTTC. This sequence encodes CASSPPGLARETQYF.

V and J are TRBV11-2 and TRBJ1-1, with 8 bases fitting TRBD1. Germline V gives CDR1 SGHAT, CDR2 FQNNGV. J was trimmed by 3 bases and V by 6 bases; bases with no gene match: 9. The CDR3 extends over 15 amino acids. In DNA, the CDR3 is TGTGCCAGCAGACTAAAACAGGGGGGAGACACTGAAGCTTTCTTT. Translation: CASRLKQGGDTEAFF.

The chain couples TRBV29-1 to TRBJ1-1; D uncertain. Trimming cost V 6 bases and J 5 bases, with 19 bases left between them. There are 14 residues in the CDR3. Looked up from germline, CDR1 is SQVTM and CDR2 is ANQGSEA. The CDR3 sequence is CSVHWFGHYTEAFF. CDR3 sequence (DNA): TGCAGCGTCCACTGGTTCGGCCATTATACTGAAGCTTTCTTT.

CDR3 DNA: TGCAGCGTTGAAGATCGGCAGAGCCAAGACTACGAGCAGTACTTC. Translated: CSVEDRQSQDYEQYF. V usage is TRBV29-1 and J usage is TRBJ2-7; no clear D. Trimming stripped 0 bases from V and 3 bases from J, with 15 bases between. Germline-derived CDR1 and CDR2 are SQVTM and ANQGSEA. The CDR3 totals 15 residues.

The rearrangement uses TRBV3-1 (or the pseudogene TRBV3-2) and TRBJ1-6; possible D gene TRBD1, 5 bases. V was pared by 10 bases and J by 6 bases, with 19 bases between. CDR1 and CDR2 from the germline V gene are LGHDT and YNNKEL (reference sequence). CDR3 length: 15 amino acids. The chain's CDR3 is CAIPASGYPNSPLHF. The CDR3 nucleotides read TGTGCCATCCCCGCTTCAGGGTATCCTAATTCACCCCTCCACTTT.

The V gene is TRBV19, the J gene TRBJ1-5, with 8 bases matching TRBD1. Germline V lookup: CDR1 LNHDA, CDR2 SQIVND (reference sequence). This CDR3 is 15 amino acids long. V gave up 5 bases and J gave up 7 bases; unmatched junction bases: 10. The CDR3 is CASSVLGTGGQPQHF. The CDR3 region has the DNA TGTGCCAGTAGTGTCCTAGGGACAGGAGGCCAGCCCCAGCATTTT.

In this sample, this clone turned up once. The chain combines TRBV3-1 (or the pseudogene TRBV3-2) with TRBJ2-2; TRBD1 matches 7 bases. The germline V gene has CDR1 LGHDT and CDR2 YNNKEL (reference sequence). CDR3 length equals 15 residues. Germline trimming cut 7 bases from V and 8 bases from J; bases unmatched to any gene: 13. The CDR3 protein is CASTLMTGYGGELFF. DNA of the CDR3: TGTGCCAGCACCCTAATGACAGGGTATGGGGGGGAGCTGTTTTTT.

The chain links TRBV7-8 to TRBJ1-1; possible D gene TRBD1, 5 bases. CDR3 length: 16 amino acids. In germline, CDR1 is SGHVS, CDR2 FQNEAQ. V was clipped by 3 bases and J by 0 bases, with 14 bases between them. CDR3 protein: CASSFLTASMNTEAFF. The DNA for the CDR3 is TGTGCCAGCAGCTTTCTGACAGCATCAATGAACACTGAAGCTTTCTTT.

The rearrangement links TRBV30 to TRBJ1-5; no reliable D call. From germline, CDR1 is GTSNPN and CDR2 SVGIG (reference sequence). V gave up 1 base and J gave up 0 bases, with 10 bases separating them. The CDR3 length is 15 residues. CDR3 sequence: CAWSAGFLSNQPQHF. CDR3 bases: TGTGCCTGGAGTGCCGGCTTCCTTAGCAATCAGCCCCAGCATTTT.

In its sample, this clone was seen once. The CDR3 is CASSPLGLAVYNEQFF. Written as DNA, the CDR3 is TGTGCCAGCTCACCCTTAGGACTAGCAGTCTACAATGAGCAGTTCTTC. The V and J genes are TRBV18 and TRBJ2-1, with 8 bases that match TRBD2. Per the germline V gene, CDR1 is KGHSH and CDR2 is LQKENI. CDR3 length equals 16 residues. With V trimmed by 3 bases and J by 3 bases, 7 bases remained unmatched.

The CDR3 spells CASSEEPGTWTEAFF. The DNA of the CDR3 is TGTGCCAGCAGTGAAGAGCCCGGGACGTGGACTGAAGCTTTCTTT. This chain joins TRBV6-1 and TRBJ1-1; D is possibly TRBD1 (5 bases). This CDR3 has 15 amino acids. V lost 1 base and J lost 5, with 14 bases in between. The germline V gene encodes CDR1 MNHNS and CDR2 SASEGT.

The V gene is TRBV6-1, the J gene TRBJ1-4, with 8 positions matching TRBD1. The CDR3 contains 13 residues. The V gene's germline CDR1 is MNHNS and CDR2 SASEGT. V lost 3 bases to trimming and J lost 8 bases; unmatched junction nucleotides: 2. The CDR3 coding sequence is TGTGCCAGCAGTGACAGGGGGCGAGAAAAACTGTTTTTT. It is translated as CASSDRGREKLFF.

This CDR3 reads CASSSFLAGGTQYF. The DNA of the CDR3 is TGTGCCAGCAGTTCCTTCCTAGCCGGAGGGACCCAGTACTTC. The V and J genes are TRBV7-9 and TRBJ2-5; the D gene is possibly TRBD2 (5 bases). The CDR3 covers 14 residues. V lost 6 bases, J lost 7 bases, and 18 bases lay in between. Germline V gives CDR1 SEHNR, CDR2 FQNEAQ (reference sequence).

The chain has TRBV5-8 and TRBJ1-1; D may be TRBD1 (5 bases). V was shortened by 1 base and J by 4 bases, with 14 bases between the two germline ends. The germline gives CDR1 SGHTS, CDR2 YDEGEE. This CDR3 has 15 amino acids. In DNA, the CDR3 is TGTGCCAGCAGCTTGAGGGGTTCGGTGGGCACTGAAGCTTTCTTT. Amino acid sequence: CASSLRGSVGTEAFF.

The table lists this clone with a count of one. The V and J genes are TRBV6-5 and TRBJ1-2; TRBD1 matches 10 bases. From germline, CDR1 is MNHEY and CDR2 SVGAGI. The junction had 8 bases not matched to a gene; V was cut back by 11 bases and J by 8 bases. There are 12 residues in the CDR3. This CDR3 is CAGTGELKGYTF. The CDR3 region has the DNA TGTGCCGGGACAGGGGAGTTAAAGGGCTACACCTTC.

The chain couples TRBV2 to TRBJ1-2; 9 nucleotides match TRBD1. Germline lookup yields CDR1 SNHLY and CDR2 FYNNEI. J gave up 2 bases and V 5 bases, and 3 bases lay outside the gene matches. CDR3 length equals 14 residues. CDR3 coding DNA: TGTGCCAGCAGTCCGGGACAGGGAAACTATGGCTACACCTTC. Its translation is CASSPGQGNYGYTF.

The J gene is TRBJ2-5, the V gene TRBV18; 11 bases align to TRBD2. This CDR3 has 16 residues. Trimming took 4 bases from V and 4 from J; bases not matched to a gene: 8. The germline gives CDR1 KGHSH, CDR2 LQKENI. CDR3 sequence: CASSRDQGLAAETQYF. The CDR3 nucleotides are TGTGCCAGCTCACGGGATCAGGGACTAGCGGCAGAGACCCAGTACTTC.

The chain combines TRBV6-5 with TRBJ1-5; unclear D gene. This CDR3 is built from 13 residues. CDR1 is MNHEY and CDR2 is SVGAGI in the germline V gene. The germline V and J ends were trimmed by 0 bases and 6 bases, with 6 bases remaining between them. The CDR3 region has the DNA TGTGCCAGCAGTTACTCGGGGAGTCAGCCCCAGCATTTT. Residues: CASSYSGSQPQHF.

The CDR3 sequence is CASRKRGNEQFF. The CDR3 DNA reads TGTGCCAGCAGGAAGAGGGGCAATGAGCAGTTCTTC. V usage is TRBV6-5 and J usage is TRBJ2-1; D tentatively reads TRBD1 or TRBD2 (5 bases each). This CDR3 spans 12 amino acids. Trimming shortened V by 6 bases and J by 6 bases, and 9 bases separated the two germline ends. Germline CDR1 and CDR2: MNHEY and SVGAGI.

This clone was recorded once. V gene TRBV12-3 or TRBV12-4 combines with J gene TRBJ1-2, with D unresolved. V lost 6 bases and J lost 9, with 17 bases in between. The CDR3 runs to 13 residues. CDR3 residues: CASSLTSRGSYTF. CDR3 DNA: TGTGCCAGCAGCTTGACTTCCCGAGGGAGCTACACCTTC.

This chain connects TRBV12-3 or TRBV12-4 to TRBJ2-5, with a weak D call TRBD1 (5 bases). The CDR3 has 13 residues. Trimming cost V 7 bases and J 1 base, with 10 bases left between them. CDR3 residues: CASTLDSQETQYF. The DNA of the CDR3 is TGTGCCAGCACCCTTGACAGCCAAGAGACCCAGTACTTC.

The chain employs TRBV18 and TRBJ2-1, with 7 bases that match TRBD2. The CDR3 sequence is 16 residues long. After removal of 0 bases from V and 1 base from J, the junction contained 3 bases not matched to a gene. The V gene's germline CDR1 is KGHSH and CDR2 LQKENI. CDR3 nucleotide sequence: TGTGCCAGCTCACCACCGGCTAGCGGTTCCTACAATGAGCAGTTCTTC. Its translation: CASSPPASGSYNEQFF.

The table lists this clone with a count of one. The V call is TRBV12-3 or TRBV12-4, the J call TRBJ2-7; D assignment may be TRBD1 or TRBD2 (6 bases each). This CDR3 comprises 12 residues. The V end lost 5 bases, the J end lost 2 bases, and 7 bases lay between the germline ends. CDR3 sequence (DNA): TGTGCCAGCAGTGGGGGGCCCTACGAGCAGTACTTC. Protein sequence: CASSGGPYEQYF.